The T cell receptor beta chain described here comes from a study of CD8 T cells in Susac syndrome. TCR beta sequencing covered blood CD8+ and CD4+ T cells. V was clipped by 8 bases and J by 5 bases, with 21 bases between them. The CDR3 sequence is 15 residues long. Germline CDR1 reads MDHEN; CDR2 reads SYDVKM. With random hexamers, reverse transcription was performed on about 0.5 to 1 ug of RNA. The method of amplification for TCR beta CDR3 was immunoSEQ multiplex PCR, covering 54 Vbeta and 13 Jbeta. One entry per CDR3 protein results from TCRdb running MiXCR on the immunoSEQ multiplex PCR reads. Counted here are a few hundred thousand distinct CDR3 sequences, about 85% occurring once; the ten biggest clones make up roughly 0.11%.

The TCR comes from a human donor with multiple sclerosis. Sequencing used CD8+ T cells from PBMCs. This chain connects TRBV28 to TRBJ2-5, with a possible D match to TRBD1 (7 bases). The CDR3 reads CASQEGAASGETQYF. In DNA form, the CDR3 reads TGTGCCAGCCAGGAGGGGGCGGCGAGTGGGGAGACCCAGTACTTC.